The 5 T cell receptor beta chains listed next were all sequenced from one sample in a study of T-cell reconstitution after alpha-beta-depleted transplantation in children. This sample's TCRbeta library carried unique molecular identifier barcodes. TCRdb reprocessed the PCR reads via MiXCR and lists one record per CDR3 protein. Of 55,000 to 90,000 distinct CDR3 sequences listed, 4.9% were seen once; the top ten hold approximately 17%. The sequenced sample was PBMCs, mostly from graft donor cells, obtained 180 days after TCRalphabeta/CD19-depleted stem cell transplant. The receptors stem from a boy under two years old who had a stem cell transplant for acute myeloid leukemia, so the T cells may come from the graft donor.

This clonotype was recorded at least ten times. The genes are TRBV18 and TRBJ1-1; D gene unclear. CDR1 and CDR2 (germline): KGHSH, LQKENI. Trimming took off 3 bases at V and 1 base at J, with 3 bases between the two ends. The CDR3 contains 12 residues. CDR3 sequence (DNA): TGTGCCAGCTCACCGTCGAACACTGAAGCTTTCTTT. Its protein is CASSPSNTEAFF.

At least ten counts were recorded for this clonotype. The rearrangement links TRBV15 to TRBJ2-3; no clear D gene. The CDR3 runs to 13 residues. Trimming shortened V by 1 base and J by 3 bases, and 5 bases separated the two germline ends. Germline V CDR1 and CDR2: LNHNV, YYDKDF (reference sequence). CDR3 sequence reads: CATSRGSTDTQYF. CDR3 DNA sequence: TGTGCCACCAGCAGAGGTTCTACAGATACGCAGTATTTT.

The sample holds many counts of this clonotype. The CDR3 DNA is TGTGCCAGCAGCCAAACCCAGGGCCGCAGCAATCAGCCCCAGCATTTT. This translates into CASSQTQGRSNQPQHF. The chain uses TRBV28 and TRBJ1-5, with D possibly being TRBD1 (5 bases). This CDR3 has 16 residues. Deletions cut 6 bases from V and 1 base from J, with 16 bases between. Germline lookup yields CDR1 MDHEN and CDR2 SYDVKM.

The chain uses TRBV14 and TRBJ2-6; D is ambiguous. The CDR3 consists of 17 residues. Trimming shortened V by 4 bases and J by 1 base, and 14 bases separated the two germline ends. From germline, CDR1 is SGHDN and CDR2 FVKESK. CDR3 coding DNA: TGTGCCAGCAGCCTCGGGCTCCTCTCTTCTGGGGCCAACGTCCTGACTTTC. Its translation is CASSLGLLSSGANVLTF.

This clonotype was found many times. V gene TRBV5-1 combines with J gene TRBJ2-2, with D perhaps being TRBD1 or TRBD2 (5 bases each). Trimming stripped 2 bases from V and 4 bases from J, with 12 bases between. This CDR3 has 15 residues. CDR1 and CDR2 (germline): SGHRS, YFSETQ. CDR3 protein: CASSLMQGVTGELFF. The CDR3 coding sequence is TGCGCCAGCAGCTTAATGCAGGGAGTCACCGGGGAGCTGTTTTTT.